The entry that follows covers one TCR beta chain sequence. The target antigen is unknown. The data were taken from a study of CD8+ T cells in alopecia areata. Study conclusions and caveats: Throughout tofacitinib, many expanded lesional clones continued to persist in scalp and blood. Affected scalp, especially in alopecia totalis/universalis, had a higher clonality than normal scalp did.

The CDR3 contains 12 residues. The germline gives CDR1 SQVTM, CDR2 ANQGSEA. Treatment given: oral pan-JAK inhibitor, 5-10 mg twice daily. Researchers gathered lesional scalp punch biopsies and peripheral blood from patients with alopecia areata. Reverse transcription of extracted RNA yielded cDNA, which provided the sequencing template. Generated by immunoSEQ multiplex PCR, the TCRdb table keeps only in-frame clones and is missing some. This sample carries 200,000 to 250,000 clones, under 40% of them seen once, and the ten largest clones take around 0.48%. The source material was CD4+ T cells sorted from blood, sampled around week 31, from a patient treated with tofacitinib. This TCR was sampled from a human donor with alopecia areata. V usage is TRBV29-1 and J usage is TRBJ2-5; D remains unclear. The tail of the sequence fits TRBJ2-7 better, so the J call may be wrong. In DNA form, the CDR3 reads TGCAGCGCGACCGTACAAGACTACGAGCAGTACTTC. It specifies CSATVQDYEQYF.